One T cell receptor (beta chain) is described in this entry. The antigen is not known. The CDR3 consists of 16 residues. Germline loops: CDR1 MNHEY, CDR2 SVGAGI. The data stem from a study of CXCR3-negative and CXCR3-positive naive CD8 T cells. Overall study results and limits: CXCR3-expressing naive cells carried TRB CDR3s more hydrophobic than those of CXCR3-negative naive cells. Fresh PBMCs served for most assays, and CXCR3 expression fell partially after cryopreservation.

The authors prepared UMI-labeled TRB cDNA libraries by 5' RACE. TCRdb reanalyzed the 5' RACE reads, giving one entry per CDR3 protein sequence and no DNA. This repertoire includes about 130,000 distinct CDR3 sequences. This TCR came from a human donor in good health. Some clones in this sample may be carry-over from other donors' samples. The rearrangement joins TRBV6-5 to TRBJ1-4. The sample was naive CXCR3+ CD8+ T cells from blood. Subset denoted: CD45RO-CCR7+CD27+CD95- naive CD8+ T cells expressing CXCR3 (TNR3+). The CDR3 loop is CASNQAGPEANEKLFF.